This is a list of T cell receptor beta chains from one sample in a study of blood T cell repertoires in COVID-19. Clones were read by immunoSEQ multiplex PCR, and TCRdb kept only the in-frame ones, dropping some. The top ten hold approximately 1.6% of the sample, which has roughly 210,000 clones, about nine tenths seen once. Sequenced sample: peripheral blood. These receptors were obtained from a man between 65 and 85 years old with acute or convalescent COVID-19. Both conserved end residues are part of each CDR3. D genes are given only for firm matches. The listing skips clone size in some rows; elsewhere it reads once, few, many or a size class.

j_gene,v_gene,abundance,d_gene,CDR3aa,CDR3nt
TRBJ2-3,TRBV28,.,TRBD1,CASSVPGQGDTDTQYF,TGTGCCAGCAGTGTCCCCGGACAGGGGGACACAGATACGCAGTATTTT
TRBJ2-1,TRBV7-2,.,.,CASSLEQLYNEQFF,TGTGCCAGCAGCTTAGAACAGCTGTACAATGAGCAGTTCTTC
TRBJ2-1,TRBV28,.,.,CASSPRQPSSYNEQFF,TGTGCCAGCAGTCCCCGACAGCCCAGCTCCTACAATGAGCAGTTCTTC
TRBJ2-7,TRBV7-8,.,.,CASSLVGQLYEQYF,TGTGCCAGCAGCTTAGTAGGACAGCTCTACGAGCAGTACTTC
TRBJ2-7,TRBV19,.,TRBD1,CASKSGTGIYEQYF,TGTGCCAGTAAATCCGGGACAGGGATCTACGAGCAGTACTTC
TRBJ2-3,TRBV9,.,TRBD1,CASSTTGQGALRTDTQYF,TGTGCCAGCAGCACAACGGGACAGGGGGCCCTACGGACAGATACGCAGTATTTT
TRBJ2-7,TRBV5-4,.,TRBD2,CASSDSTSGRSSEQYF,TGTGCCAGCAGTGATTCGACTAGCGGGAGGTCCAGCGAGCAGTACTTC
TRBJ1-2,TRBV28,few,.,CASSPGGGAQNYGYTF,TGTGCCAGCTCTCCTGGGGGGGGCGCGCAGAACTATGGCTACACCTTC
TRBJ1-3,TRBV18,.,.,CASSPQTASSGNTIYF,TGTGCCAGCTCACCCCAGACAGCGAGCTCTGGAAACACCATATATTTT
TRBJ1-5,TRBV29-1,.,.,CSVCDTNNQPQHF,TGCAGCGTATGCGACACGAACAATCAGCCCCAGCATTTT
TRBJ2-2,TRBV3-1/TRBV3-2,.,TRBD2,CACGGGAAGELFF,TGTGCCTGCGGGGGTGGAGCGGCCGGGGAGCTGTTTTTT
TRBJ2-1,TRBV7-2,.,.,CASSSQLASNEQFF,TGTGCCAGCAGCTCACAGCTAGCATCGAATGAGCAGTTCTTC
TRBJ1-1,TRBV3-1/TRBV3-2,.,.,CASSQDRGRAFF,TGTGCCAGCAGCCAAGATCGGGGTAGGGCTTTCTTT
TRBJ2-7,TRBV23-1,.,TRBD1,CASSQRDRGSSYEQYF,TGCGCCAGCAGTCAACGGGACAGGGGGTCCTCCTACGAGCAGTACTTC
TRBJ2-7,TRBV3-1/TRBV3-2,.,.,CASSQDLGGFQQYF,TGTGCCAGCAGCCAAGATCTTGGGGGGTTTCAGCAGTACTTC
TRBJ1-2,TRBV28,.,.,CASSSGRGTRDYGYTF,TGTGCCAGCAGTTCAGGGAGGGGGACTAGGGACTATGGCTACACCTTC
TRBJ1-2,TRBV25-1,.,.,CASGRGYGYTF,TGTGCCAGCGGCAGGGGATATGGCTACACCTTC
TRBJ1-4,TRBV6-5,.,.,CASRSGEGTGEKLFF,TGTGCCAGCAGGTCGGGGGAGGGGACGGGAGAAAAACTGTTTTTT
TRBJ2-7,TRBV27,.,TRBD2,CASSLLTSGAYEQYF,TGTGCCAGCAGTCTCCTGACTAGCGGAGCCTACGAGCAGTACTTC
TRBJ2-1,TRBV19,.,TRBD2,CASSISPGRVASGSRGIASGEQFF,TGTGCCAGTAGTATCTCTCCGGGCAGGGTGGCTAGCGGGAGCAGGGGTATTGCGTCCGGTGAGCAGTTCTTC
TRBJ2-5,TRBV7-9,.,TRBD2,CASSAQAGLAGKETQYF,TGTGCCAGCAGCGCCCAGGCGGGACTAGCGGGGAAAGAGACCCAGTACTTC
TRBJ2-1,TRBV19,.,.,CASSAIRSSYNEQFF,TGTGCCAGTAGTGCAATTAGAAGCTCCTACAATGAGCAGTTCTTC
TRBJ2-1,TRBV5-4,.,.,CASSWGTGSYNEQFF,TGTGCCAGCAGCTGGGGGACTGGTTCCTACAATGAGCAGTTCTTC
TRBJ2-2,TRBV3-1/TRBV3-2,.,TRBD2,CASSQVAGVGGELFF,TGTGCCAGCAGCCAAGTAGCGGGAGTCGGCGGGGAGCTGTTTTTT
TRBJ1-4,TRBV5-5,few,TRBD1,CASSRTGTTNEKLFF,TGTGCCAGCAGCAGGACAGGAACAACTAATGAAAAACTGTTTTTT
TRBJ2-5,TRBV2,.,TRBD2,CASSDGLAGAETQYF,TGTGCCAGCAGTGATGGACTAGCGGGAGCTGAGACCCAGTACTTC
TRBJ2-7,TRBV18,few,TRBD2,CASSAGVAYEQYF,TGTGCCAGCTCAGCGGGGGTAGCCTACGAGCAGTACTTC
TRBJ1-3,TRBV5-1,once,.,CASSLVAASGNTIYF,TGCGCCAGCAGCTTGGTGGCGGCATCTGGAAACACCATATATTTT
TRBJ2-5,TRBV7-2,.,TRBD1,CASSSQGVLGETQYF,TGTGCCAGCAGCTCACAGGGGGTCCTAGGGGAGACCCAGTACTTC
TRBJ2-5,TRBV5-1,.,.,CASSLTGVVETQYF,TGCGCCAGCAGCTTGACAGGAGTTGTTGAGACCCAGTACTTC
TRBJ1-3,TRBV6-1,.,.,CASSEVNFGSGNTIYF,TGTGCCAGCAGTGAAGTTAACTTCGGCTCTGGAAACACCATATATTTT
TRBJ2-5,TRBV7-2,.,.,CASSLREKPQTQYF,TGTGCCAGCAGCTTGCGTGAAAAGCCACAGACCCAGTACTTC
TRBJ1-1,TRBV6-5,once,.,CASSYRGGGTEAFF,TGTGCCAGCAGTTATCGGGGAGGGGGCACTGAAGCTTTCTTT
TRBJ2-7,TRBV28,.,TRBD1,CASRPTGQGYEQYF,TGTGCCAGCAGACCTACGGGACAGGGCTACGAGCAGTACTTC
TRBJ2-1,TRBV19,.,.,CASSSYRVTYNEQFF,TGTGCCAGTAGTTCCTACAGGGTTACCTACAATGAGCAGTTCTTC
TRBJ2-1,TRBV27,.,.,CASSDVGSGRSYNEQFF,TGTGCCAGCAGTGACGTCGGGTCGGGAAGGTCCTACAATGAGCAGTTCTTC
TRBJ2-4,TRBV7-2,.,.,CASSYGPNIQYF,TGTGCCAGCAGCTACGGTCCAAACATTCAGTACTTC
TRBJ1-5,TRBV10-3,.,TRBD1,CAISESPWRGPVTPSPYSNQPQHF,TGTGCCATCAGTGAGTCCCCATGGAGGGGGCCCGTCACCCCATCACCATATAGCAATCAGCCCCAGCATTTT
TRBJ1-1,TRBV6-5,.,TRBD1,CASSYGTGTMAFF,TGTGCCAGCAGTTACGGGACAGGGACTATGGCTTTCTTT
TRBJ1-5,TRBV5-6,.,.,CASSLADRKNSNQPQHF,TGTGCCAGCAGCCTGGCGGACAGAAAGAATAGCAATCAGCCCCAGCATTTT
TRBJ2-2,TRBV5-1,.,TRBD1,CASSRGQGATGELFF,TGCGCCAGCAGCAGGGGACAGGGGGCGACCGGGGAGCTGTTTTTT
TRBJ2-1,TRBV2,.,.,CASNTIKREQFF,TGTGCCAGCAATACAATCAAGCGCGAGCAGTTCTTC
TRBJ2-5,TRBV19,.,.,CASSSQLGAQYF,TGTGCCAGTAGTTCGCAATTAGGAGCCCAGTACTTC
TRBJ2-7,TRBV5-1,.,TRBD1,CASSWASGGGSYEQYF,TGCGCCAGCAGCTGGGCCTCAGGGGGCGGATCCTACGAGCAGTACTTC
TRBJ1-5,TRBV6-1,few,.,CASSENYQPQHF,TGTGCCAGCAGTGAAAACTATCAGCCCCAGCATTTT
TRBJ1-2,TRBV19,.,.,CASSILGGGSNYGYTF,TGTGCCAGTAGTATTTTGGGAGGAGGCTCCAACTATGGCTACACCTTC
TRBJ1-1,TRBV11-2,.,.,CASSLREDTEAFF,TGTGCCAGCAGCTTGAGGGAAGACACTGAAGCTTTCTTT
TRBJ2-1,TRBV7-3,once,TRBD2,CASTPGGGSYNEQFF,TGTGCCAGCACCCCGGGAGGGGGTTCTTACAATGAGCAGTTCTTC
TRBJ1-1,TRBV25-1,.,.,CASSELSGDNTEAFF,TGTGCCAGCAGTGAACTGTCAGGGGACAACACTGAAGCTTTCTTT